This is a list of T cell receptor beta chains from one sample in a study of PD-1 blockade in classical Hodgkin lymphoma. Assay: immunoSEQ multiplex PCR; the TCRdb copy retains only in-frame clones and omits some. The table shows 90,000 to 130,000 clones, with approximately 90% occurring only once. Sequencing used peripheral blood mononuclear cells (PBMCs), obtained before the second cycle of nivolumab. The receptor set was obtained from a human donor with classical Hodgkin lymphoma. Each CDR3 is given with its conserved first and last residue. A D gene is named only where the DNA matches it firmly. Some rows have no size entry. The others give once, few or many, or a class for an expanded clone.

j_call v_call d_call clone_size cdr3_aa cdr3_nt
TRBJ2-7 TRBV7-9 . . CASSSTGTRSLPSYEQYF TGTGCCAGCAGCTCCACTGGTACCAGGTCTCTGCCGTCCTACGAGCAGTACTTC
TRBJ1-2 TRBV19 TRBD1 . CASRRRDSNYGYTF TGTGCCAGTAGGAGGAGGGACAGTAACTATGGCTACACCTTC
TRBJ2-3 TRBV9 TRBD2 . CASSPLADTTDTQYF TGTGCCAGCAGCCCCCTAGCGGACACCACAGATACGCAGTATTTT
TRBJ2-7 TRBV19 TRBD2 . CASSPGLASHEQYF TGTGCCAGTAGCCCGGGACTAGCGTCCCACGAGCAGTACTTC
TRBJ1-1 TRBV18 TRBD1 . CASSPPGTGDYTEAFF TGTGCCAGCTCACCACCCGGGACAGGGGACTACACTGAAGCTTTCTTT
TRBJ2-7 TRBV2 . . CASSPGIYEQYF TGTGCCAGCAGTCCTGGGATCTACGAGCAGTACTTC
TRBJ2-7 TRBV2 TRBD2 . CASKVGSGRAGNEQYF TGTGCCAGCAAGGTGGGAAGCGGGAGGGCGGGGAACGAGCAGTACTTC
TRBJ1-1 TRBV2 TRBD1 . CASSTQGQYTEAFF TGTGCCAGCAGTACCCAGGGACAGTACACTGAAGCTTTCTTT
TRBJ1-4 TRBV30 . . CAWSGFNNEKLFF TGTGCCTGGAGTGGCTTTAACAATGAAAAACTGTTTTTT
TRBJ1-1 TRBV19 TRBD1 . CASSMGTGVEAFF TGTGCCAGTAGTATGGGCACAGGGGTTGAAGCTTTCTTT
TRBJ2-7 TRBV5-5 TRBD2 . CASSLYSGGRADEQYF TGTGCCAGCAGCTTGTATTCTGGCGGGAGGGCGGACGAGCAGTACTTC
TRBJ1-2 TRBV28 . once CASSLGQLPGYTF TGTGCCAGCAGTCTCGGACAGCTCCCTGGCTACACCTTC
TRBJ2-1 TRBV5-6 TRBD2 . CASSRRTSGHNEQFF TGTGCCAGCAGCAGACGGACTAGCGGCCACAATGAGCAGTTCTTC